This T cell receptor (beta chain) was sequenced in a study of blood T cell repertoires in COVID-19. At the level of the study: Acute and convalescent COVID-19 samples came from the United States, Italy and Spain. From T cells, B-cell-depleted T cells, or PBMCs came the material, which was cDNA or gDNA.

This clone was observed once. V lost 6 bases to trimming and J lost 0 bases, with 12 bases between them. Germline-derived CDR1 and CDR2 are LNHDA and SQIVND (reference sequence). The length of the CDR3 is 15 residues. In the source study's methods: Amplifying reference gene primers gave estimates of nucleated cell counts. Sequencing was performed with immunoSEQ multiplex PCR; in TCRdb, only in-frame clones are kept and a portion is missing. V and J calls and clone size come straight from that table; D and trimming were deduced from the DNA. This sample has 200,000 to 250,000 clones, with 82% found just once.

The chain recombines TRBV19 with TRBJ1-3; D unresolved. The sequenced sample was peripheral blood. This sequence originates from a woman older than 75 with active or convalescent COVID-19. The CDR3 reads CASSGDYTSGNTIYF. In nucleotides, the CDR3 is TGTGCCAGTAGCGGAGACTATACCTCTGGAAACACCATATATTTT.